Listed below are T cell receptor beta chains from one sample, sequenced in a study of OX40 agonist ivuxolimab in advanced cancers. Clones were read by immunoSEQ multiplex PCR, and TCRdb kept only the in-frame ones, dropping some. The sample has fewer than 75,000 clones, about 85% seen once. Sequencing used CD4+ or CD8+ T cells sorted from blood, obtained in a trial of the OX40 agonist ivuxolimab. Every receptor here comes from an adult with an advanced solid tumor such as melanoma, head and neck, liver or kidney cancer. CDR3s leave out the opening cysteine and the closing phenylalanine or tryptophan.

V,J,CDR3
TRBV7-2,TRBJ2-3,ASSLLADSTDTQY
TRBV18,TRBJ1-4,ASSPAQGEKLF
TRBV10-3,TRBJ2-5,AIRTGGGETQY
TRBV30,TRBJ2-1,AWRGFLGDLAGGPGINEQF
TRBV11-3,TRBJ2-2,ASSLTSGNTGELF
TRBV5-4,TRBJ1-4,ASSLQGANEKLF
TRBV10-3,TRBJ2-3,AISGPGQPRVTDTQY
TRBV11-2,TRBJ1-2,ASSSGTVILPGYT
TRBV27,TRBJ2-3,ASSFGRFPPNTQY
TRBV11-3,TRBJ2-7,ASSLEAVCSYEQY
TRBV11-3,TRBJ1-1,ASSLDHGGEAF
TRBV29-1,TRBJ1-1,SVDKAGNTEAF
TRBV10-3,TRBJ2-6,AISETGQAANSGANVLT
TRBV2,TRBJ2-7,ASSPMWGYEQY
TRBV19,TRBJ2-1,ASSIRGLVNEQF
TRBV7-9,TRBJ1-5,ASSWRGRDQPQH
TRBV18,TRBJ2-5,ASSPQGQGIQETQY